The rows below give T cell receptor beta chains drawn from one sample of a study of blood T cell repertoires in COVID-19. Measured with immunoSEQ multiplex PCR; TCRdb has only the in-frame clones, and not every one. Of some 150,000 clones listed, 70% to 90% were seen once; the top ten hold roughly 2.9%. The sequenced material came from peripheral blood. Receptor source: a woman aged 40 to 50 with active or convalescent COVID-19. CDR3s include the opening cysteine and the closing phenylalanine or tryptophan. The D gene is left open where the match is weak. A clone size is listed for some rows: how often the clone was seen (once, few, many), or a class if it is expanded.

V	J	D	size	CDR3	DNA
TRBV3-1/TRBV3-2	TRBJ2-1	TRBD2	-	CASSQVPGGPYNEQFF	TGTGCCAGCAGCCAAGTACCGGGAGGACCGTACAATGAGCAGTTCTTC
TRBV10-3	TRBJ1-4	-	-	CAISLDSSNEKLFF	TGTGCCATCAGCTTGGACAGTTCTAATGAAAAACTGTTTTTT
TRBV27	TRBJ2-2	TRBD2	-	CASSLASGNTGELFF	TGTGCCAGCAGTTTGGCTAGCGGAAACACCGGGGAGCTGTTTTTT
TRBV28	TRBJ1-6	TRBD1	-	CASRTGERSPLHF	TGTGCCAGCCGGACAGGGGAGCGATCACCCCTCCACTTT
TRBV7-2	TRBJ2-7	TRBD2	-	CASSLFLGAGPYEQYF	TGTGCCAGCAGCTTATTCCTGGGAGCGGGACCTTACGAGCAGTACTTC
TRBV5-4	TRBJ2-1	-	-	CASSPGGAGDNNEQFF	TGTGCCAGCAGCCCTGGGGGGGCGGGGGACAACAATGAGCAGTTCTTC
TRBV7-8	TRBJ2-6	TRBD1	-	CASSRRQGASGSGANVLTF	TGTGCCAGCAGCCGACGACAGGGGGCGTCTGGGTCTGGGGCCAACGTCCTGACTTTC
TRBV7-9	TRBJ2-4	TRBD1	-	CASSLGQRFQYF	TGTGCCAGCAGCTTGGGACAGCGATTTCAGTACTTC
TRBV7-2	TRBJ2-1	TRBD2	-	CASSLGLAIDEQFF	TGTGCCAGCAGCTTGGGACTAGCGATCGATGAGCAGTTCTTC
TRBV28	TRBJ1-1	-	once	CASSLLQVMNTEAFF	TGTGCCAGCAGTCTATTACAGGTCATGAACACTGAAGCTTTCTTT
TRBV18	TRBJ1-1	-	-	CASSPGRQTNTEAFF	TGTGCCAGCTCACCGGGTCGACAGACGAACACTGAAGCTTTCTTT
TRBV2	TRBJ2-1	-	-	CASSEPRTEQFF	TGTGCCAGCAGTGAACCCAGAACGGAGCAGTTCTTC
TRBV3-1/TRBV3-2	TRBJ1-1	-	-	CASSLQGFEAFF	TGTGCCAGCAGCCTACAGGGATTTGAAGCTTTCTTT
TRBV30	TRBJ2-7	-	-	CAWSQGGGKYF	TGTGCCTGGAGCCAAGGGGGGGGCAAGTACTTC
TRBV3-1/TRBV3-2	TRBJ2-1	-	-	CASSQEGRRAYNEQFF	TGTGCCAGCAGCCAAGAGGGGCGCCGGGCGTACAATGAGCAGTTCTTC
TRBV18	TRBJ2-1	TRBD2	-	CASSPGLAEYNEQFF	TGTGCCAGCTCACCTGGACTAGCGGAATACAATGAGCAGTTCTTC
TRBV30	TRBJ1-6	-	few	CAWSIGSYNSPLHF	TGTGCCTGGAGTATCGGCTCCTATAATTCACCCCTCCACTTT
TRBV5-5	TRBJ1-4	-	-	CASRRSGATNEKLFF	TGTGCCAGCAGGAGAAGCGGGGCAACTAATGAAAAACTGTTTTTT
TRBV19	TRBJ1-5	-	-	CASSIGGGGQPQHF	TGTGCCAGTAGTATAGGGGGAGGGGGACAGCCCCAGCATTTT
TRBV6-2/TRBV6-3	TRBJ2-7	-	-	CASSGGTVAYEQYF	TGTGCCAGCAGTGGGGGGACGGTAGCCTACGAGCAGTACTTC
TRBV5-4	TRBJ2-7	-	-	CASSLAGRGSYEQYF	TGTGCCAGCAGCTTGGCGGGTCGGGGTTCCTACGAGCAGTACTTC
TRBV11-2	TRBJ2-6	-	-	CASSRIGGSGANVLTF	TGTGCCAGCAGCCGGATAGGGGGCTCTGGGGCCAACGTCCTGACTTTC
TRBV18	TRBJ1-2	-	-	CASSPSGEGHGYTF	TGTGCCAGCTCACCCTCAGGGGAGGGTCATGGCTACACCTTC
TRBV24-1	TRBJ1-2	TRBD1	-	CATSDFTPGQGANYGYTF	TGTGCCACCAGTGATTTTACACCGGGACAGGGGGCAAACTATGGCTACACCTTC
TRBV19	TRBJ1-2	-	-	CASKGVAGYTF	TGTGCCAGCAAGGGGGTGGCTGGCTACACCTTC
TRBV28	TRBJ1-6	-	-	CASSEGYGNSPLHF	TGTGCCAGCAGTGAGGGATACGGTAATTCACCCCTCCACTTT
TRBV14	TRBJ2-2	-	-	CASSQDFQELFF	TGTGCCAGCAGCCAAGATTTTCAGGAGCTGTTTTTT
TRBV7-9	TRBJ1-6	-	-	CASSLAMAANSPLHF	TGTGCCAGCAGCTTAGCCATGGCGGCTAATTCACCCCTCCACTTT
TRBV28	TRBJ1-5	-	-	CASSWAGRQFNQPQHF	TGTGCCAGCAGTTGGGCGGGGAGGCAGTTCAATCAGCCCCAGCATTTT